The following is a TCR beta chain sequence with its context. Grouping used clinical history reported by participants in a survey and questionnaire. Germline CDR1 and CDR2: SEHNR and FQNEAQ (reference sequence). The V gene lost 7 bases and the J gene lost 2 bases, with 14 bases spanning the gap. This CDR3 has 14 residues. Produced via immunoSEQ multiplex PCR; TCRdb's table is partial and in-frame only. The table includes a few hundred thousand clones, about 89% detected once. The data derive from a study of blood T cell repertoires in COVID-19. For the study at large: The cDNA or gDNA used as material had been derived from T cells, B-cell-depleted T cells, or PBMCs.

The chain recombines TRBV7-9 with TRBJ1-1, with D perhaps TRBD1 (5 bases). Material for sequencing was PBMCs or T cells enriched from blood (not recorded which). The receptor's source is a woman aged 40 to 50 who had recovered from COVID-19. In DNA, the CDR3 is TGTGCCAGCATCCTTGGGAGGGGAAACACTGAAGCTTTCTTT. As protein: CASILGRGNTEAFF.